Listed below are T cell receptor beta chains from one sample, sequenced in a study of shared clonotypes between healthy human individuals. Data came from immunoSEQ multiplex PCR; TCRdb stores just in-frame clones and leaves some out. The data hold about 480,000 clones, with about 80% observed a single time. Input material: PBMCs. The receptors were sampled from a woman between 40 and 55 years old in good health. Some clones in this sample may be carry-over from other donors' samples. The CDR3 runs from the conserved cysteine through the conserved F or W. D genes are given only for firm matches. Some rows have no size entry. The others give once, few or many, or a class for an expanded clone.

size | J | V | D | DNA | CDR3
many | TRBJ2-7 | TRBV28 | NA | TGTGCCAGCAGTTTATGGCCCGACGAGCAGTACTTC | CASSLWPDEQYF
NA | TRBJ1-4 | TRBV18 | TRBD1 | TGTGCCAGCTCACCCGAGACAGGGTCACATGAAAAACTGTTTTTT | CASSPETGSHEKLFF
NA | TRBJ2-7 | TRBV5-1 | NA | TGCGCCAGCAGCTTGGGATTCAGTGCCTACGAGCAGTACTTC | CASSLGFSAYEQYF
NA | TRBJ2-7 | TRBV9 | TRBD1 | TGTGCCAGCAGCGTAGATGGGACAGGGACCTCCTATCTTACCTTC | CASSVDGTGTSYLTF
few | TRBJ2-1 | TRBV2 | TRBD2 | TGTGCCAGCAGTGAAATGGTTCTAGCGGGGTTTTACAATGAGCAGTTCTTC | CASSEMVLAGFYNEQFF
many | TRBJ2-7 | TRBV27 | NA | TGTGCCAGCAGTCTTAAAGAGGGCTACGAGCAGTACTTC | CASSLKEGYEQYF
NA | TRBJ2-3 | TRBV7-2 | TRBD2 | TGTGCCAGCAGCTTAGGGGGACTAGCTACGAGCACAGATACGCAGTATTTT | CASSLGGLATSTDTQYF
NA | TRBJ2-3 | TRBV7-9 | TRBD1 | TGTGCCAGCAGCTCGCGCTGGACAGGGGGCACGCAGTATTTT | CASSSRWTGGTQYF
NA | TRBJ1-1 | TRBV28 | NA | TGTGCCAGCAGTATTCGGTGGGTTCCAGCTTTCTTT | CASSIRWVPAFF
many | TRBJ2-5 | TRBV7-8 | TRBD2 | TGTGCCAGCAGCTTAGGTGGGAGGGCCATCTGGGAGACCCAGTACTTC | CASSLGGRAIWETQYF
NA | TRBJ2-1 | TRBV6-1 | TRBD2 | TGTGCCAGCAGTAAAGGACTAGCGGGATTACAAGAGGTTCCTCGCGATGAGCAGTTCTTC | CASSKGLAGLQEVPRDEQFF
few | TRBJ1-2 | TRBV10-3 | TRBD1 | TGTGCCATCACGGGACAGGGTGCATATGGCTACACCTTC | CAITGQGAYGYTF
NA | TRBJ2-7 | TRBV6-5 | NA | TGTGCCAGCAGCTACCGACTAGATCCCTACGAGCAGTACTTC | CASSYRLDPYEQYF
NA | TRBJ1-2 | TRBV29-1 | NA | TGCAGCGTTGAGGTACAGGGAGATGGCTACACCTTC | CSVEVQGDGYTF
NA | TRBJ2-7 | TRBV28 | TRBD2 | TGTGCCAGCAGTCTTCTAGCGGGAGTTTTACGCGAGCAGTACTTC | CASSLLAGVLREQYF
once | TRBJ1-4 | TRBV5-1 | TRBD1 | TGCGCCAGCAGTCAGGAGGGACAGGGGGAGGAAAAACTGTTTTTT | CASSQEGQGEEKLFF
NA | TRBJ1-2 | TRBV4-1 | NA | TGCGCCAGCAGCCAAGTAGCAGTCTATGGCTACACCTTC | CASSQVAVYGYTF
NA | TRBJ2-2 | TRBV4-1 | NA | TGCGCCAGCAGCCAGGGGATAATGACGAACACCGGGGAGCTGTTTTTT | CASSQGIMTNTGELFF
NA | TRBJ1-1 | TRBV5-1 | NA | TGCGCCAGCAGCTCAGACATGAACACTGAAGCTTTCTTT | CASSSDMNTEAFF
NA | TRBJ1-1 | TRBV6-5 | NA | TGTGCCAGCAGTTACTCGAGACGGGGGTTGGATGAAGCTTTCTTT | CASSYSRRGLDEAFF
few | TRBJ1-3 | TRBV7-9 | NA | TGTGCCAGACAGGGAACTGGAAACACCATATATTTT | CARQGTGNTIYF
NA | TRBJ2-5 | TRBV10-3 | TRBD2 | TGTGCCATCAGTGATCCGGGACTAGCGGGAGGAGAGACCCAGTACTTC | CAISDPGLAGGETQYF
NA | TRBJ2-7 | TRBV18 | NA | TGTGCCAGCCGCGAGGCGGAGGAGCAGTACTTC | CASREAEEQYF
NA | TRBJ1-4 | TRBV5-1 | TRBD1 | TGCGCCAGCAGCCTCACAGGGGGGGCTAATGAAAAACTGTTTTTT | CASSLTGGANEKLFF
NA | TRBJ1-4 | TRBV5-6 | TRBD1 | TGTGCCAGCAGCCAGACAGGGGATAATGAAAAACTGTTTTTT | CASSQTGDNEKLFF
once | TRBJ2-3 | TRBV18 | NA | TGTGCCAGCTCCCCAACCCCGGCAGCCGAAGATACGCAGTATTTT | CASSPTPAAEDTQYF
NA | TRBJ2-7 | TRBV19 | NA | TGTGCCAGTAGTATCAGGGCAGAGAGCTCCTACGAGCAGTACTTC | CASSIRAESSYEQYF